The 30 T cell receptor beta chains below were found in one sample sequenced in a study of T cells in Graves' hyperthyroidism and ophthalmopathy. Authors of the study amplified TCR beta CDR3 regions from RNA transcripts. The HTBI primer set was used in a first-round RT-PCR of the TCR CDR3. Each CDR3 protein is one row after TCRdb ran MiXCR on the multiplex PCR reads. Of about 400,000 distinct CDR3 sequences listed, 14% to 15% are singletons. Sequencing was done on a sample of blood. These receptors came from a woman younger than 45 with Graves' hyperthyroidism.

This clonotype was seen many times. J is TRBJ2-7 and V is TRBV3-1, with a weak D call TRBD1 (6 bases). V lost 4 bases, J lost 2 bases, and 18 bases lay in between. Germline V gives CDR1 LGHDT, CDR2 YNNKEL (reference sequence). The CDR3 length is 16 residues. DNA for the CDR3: TGTGCCAGCAGCCCTTCGATTGGACAGAGTACCTACGAGCAGTACTTC. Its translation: CASSPSIGQSTYEQYF.

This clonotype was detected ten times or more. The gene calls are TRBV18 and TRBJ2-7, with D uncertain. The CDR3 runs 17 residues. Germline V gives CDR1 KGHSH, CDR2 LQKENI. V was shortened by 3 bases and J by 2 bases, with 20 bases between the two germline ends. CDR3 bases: TGTGCCAGCTCACCTAAAATCGGGCCAAACCCACCCTACGAGCAGTACTTC. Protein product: CASSPKIGPNPPYEQYF.

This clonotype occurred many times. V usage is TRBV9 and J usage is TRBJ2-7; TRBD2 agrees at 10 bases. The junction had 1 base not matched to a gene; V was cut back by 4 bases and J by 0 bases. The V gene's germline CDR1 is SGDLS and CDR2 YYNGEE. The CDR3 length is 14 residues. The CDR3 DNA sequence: TGTGCCAGCAGCACTAGCGGGACCTCCTACGAGCAGTACTTC. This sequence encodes CASSTSGTSYEQYF.

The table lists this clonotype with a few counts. Here the CDR3 reads CASSYSPSTDTQYF. CDR3 bases: TGTGCCAGCAGTTACTCTCCTAGCACAGATACGCAGTATTTT. The chain has TRBV6-5 and TRBJ2-3; D gene ambiguous. V was shortened by 0 bases and J by 0 bases, with 4 bases between the two germline ends. The germline gives CDR1 MNHEY, CDR2 SVGAGI. This CDR3 comprises 14 residues.

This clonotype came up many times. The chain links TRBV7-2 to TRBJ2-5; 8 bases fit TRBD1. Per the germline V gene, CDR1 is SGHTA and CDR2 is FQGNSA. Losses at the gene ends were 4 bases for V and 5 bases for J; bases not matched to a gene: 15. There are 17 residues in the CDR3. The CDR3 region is CASSSYRGRGLRETQYF. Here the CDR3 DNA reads TGTGCCAGCAGCTCCTATCGGGGCAGGGGGCTGAGGGAGACCCAGTACTTC.

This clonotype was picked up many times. For the CDR3, the DNA is TGTGCCAGCAAATCGGGTTTTCTCTACGAGCAGTACTTC. This gives the protein CASKSGFLYEQYF. This sequence joins TRBV12-3 or TRBV12-4 and TRBJ2-7; no clear D. Trimming took off 7 bases at V and 3 bases at J, with 13 bases between the two ends. CDR3 size: 13 residues.

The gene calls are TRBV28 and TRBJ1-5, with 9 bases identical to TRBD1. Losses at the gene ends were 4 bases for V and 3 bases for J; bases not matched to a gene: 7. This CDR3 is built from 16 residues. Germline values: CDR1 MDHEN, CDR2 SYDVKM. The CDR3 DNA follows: TGTGCCAGCAGTTCGACCGGGACAGGGCCCAATCAGCCCCAGCATTTT. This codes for CASSSTGTGPNQPQHF.

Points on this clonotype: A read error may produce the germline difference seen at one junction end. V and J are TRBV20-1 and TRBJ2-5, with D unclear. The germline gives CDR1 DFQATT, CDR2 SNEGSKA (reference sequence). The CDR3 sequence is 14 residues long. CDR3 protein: CSVRYTEFQETQYF. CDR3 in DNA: TGCAGTGTTAGATATACAGAATTCCAAGAGACCCAGTACTTC.

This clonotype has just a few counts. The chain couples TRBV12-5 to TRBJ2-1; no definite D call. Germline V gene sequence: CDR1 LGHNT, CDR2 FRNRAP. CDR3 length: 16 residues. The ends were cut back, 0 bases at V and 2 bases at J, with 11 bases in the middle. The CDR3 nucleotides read TGTGCTAGTGGTTTGGTACTTGGGCCAACCTACAATGAGCAGTTCTTC. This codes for CASGLVLGPTYNEQFF. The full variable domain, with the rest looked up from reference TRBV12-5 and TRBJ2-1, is DARVTQTPRHKVTEMGQEVTMRCQPILGHNTVFWYRQTMMQGLELLAYFRNRAPLDDSGMPKDRFSAEMPDATLATLKIQPSEPRDSAVYFCASGLVLGPTYNEQFFGPGTRLTVL.

The CDR3, as DNA: TGCAGTGCTAAAAAGGGGGACAGGGGGTCACTGGGGGAGCTGTTTTTT. It is translated as CSAKKGDRGSLGELFF. This rearrangement joins TRBV20-1 to TRBJ2-2; 11 nucleotides line up with TRBD1. CDR1 and CDR2 from the germline V gene are DFQATT and SNEGSKA (reference sequence). The CDR3 totals 16 residues. Trimming took 4 bases from V and 8 from J; bases not matched to a gene: 12.

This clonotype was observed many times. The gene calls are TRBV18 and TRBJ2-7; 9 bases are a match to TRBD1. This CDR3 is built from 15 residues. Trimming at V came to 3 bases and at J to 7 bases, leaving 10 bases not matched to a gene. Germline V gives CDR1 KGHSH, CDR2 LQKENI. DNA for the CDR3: TGTGCCAGCTCACCCTCTCCGGGACAGGGTAATGAGCAGTACTTC. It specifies CASSPSPGQGNEQYF.

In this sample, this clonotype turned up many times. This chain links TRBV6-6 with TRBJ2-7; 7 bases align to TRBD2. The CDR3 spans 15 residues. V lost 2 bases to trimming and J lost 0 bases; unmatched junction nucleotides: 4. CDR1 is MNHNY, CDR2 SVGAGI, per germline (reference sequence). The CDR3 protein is CASSYVIAGSYEQYF. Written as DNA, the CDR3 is TGTGCCAGCAGTTACGTTATAGCGGGCTCCTACGAGCAGTACTTC.

CDR3 sequence reads: CASSFPGTSGSRQYF. Written as DNA, the CDR3 is TGTGCCAGCAGTTTCCCCGGGACTAGCGGGAGTAGGCAGTACTTC. V and J are TRBV28 and TRBJ2-7; 14 nucleotides agree with TRBD2. The CDR3 sequence is 15 residues long. The germline gives CDR1 MDHEN, CDR2 SYDVKM. V shed 3 bases, J shed 9 bases, and the junction held 7 bases outside the gene matches.

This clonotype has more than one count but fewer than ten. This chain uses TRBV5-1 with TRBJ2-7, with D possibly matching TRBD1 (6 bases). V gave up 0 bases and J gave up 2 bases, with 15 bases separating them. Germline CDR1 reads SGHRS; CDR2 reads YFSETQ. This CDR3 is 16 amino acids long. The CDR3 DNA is TGCGCCAGCAGCTTGGCTACCGGGACATCTCCCTACGAGCAGTACTTC. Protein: CASSLATGTSPYEQYF.

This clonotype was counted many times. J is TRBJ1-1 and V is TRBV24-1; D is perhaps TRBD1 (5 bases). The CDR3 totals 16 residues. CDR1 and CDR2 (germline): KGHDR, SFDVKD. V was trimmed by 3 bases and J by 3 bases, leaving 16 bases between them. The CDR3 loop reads CATSDRGAGYDTEAFF. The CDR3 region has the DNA TGTGCCACCAGTGATAGGGGTGCCGGGTACGACACTGAAGCTTTCTTT.

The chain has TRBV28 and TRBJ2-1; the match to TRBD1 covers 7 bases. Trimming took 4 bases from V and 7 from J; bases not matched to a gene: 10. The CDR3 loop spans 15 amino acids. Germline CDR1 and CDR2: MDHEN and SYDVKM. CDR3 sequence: CASSSPRGGKNEQFF. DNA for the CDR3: TGTGCCAGCAGTTCCCCACGAGGGGGCAAAAATGAGCAGTTCTTC.

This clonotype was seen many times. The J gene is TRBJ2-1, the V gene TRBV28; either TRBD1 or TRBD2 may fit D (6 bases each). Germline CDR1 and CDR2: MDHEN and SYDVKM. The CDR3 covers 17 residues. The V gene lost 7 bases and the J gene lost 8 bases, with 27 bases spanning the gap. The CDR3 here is CASTLGAKAGFFYEQFF. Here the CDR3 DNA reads TGTGCCAGCACCCTGGGGGCGAAAGCGGGTTTCTTTTATGAGCAGTTCTTC. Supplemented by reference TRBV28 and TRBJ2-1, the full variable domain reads DVKVTQSSRYLVKRTGEKVFLECVQDMDHENMFWYRQDPGLGLRLIYFSYDVKMKEKGDIPEGYSVSREKKERFSLILESASTNQTSMYLCASTLGAKAGFFYEQFFGPGTRLTVL.

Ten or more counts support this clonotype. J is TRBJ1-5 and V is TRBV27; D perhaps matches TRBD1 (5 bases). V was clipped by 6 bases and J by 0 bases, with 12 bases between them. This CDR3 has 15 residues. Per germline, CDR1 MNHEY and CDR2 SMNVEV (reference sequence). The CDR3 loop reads CASSPGGGSNQPQHF. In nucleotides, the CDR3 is TGTGCCAGCAGCCCAGGCGGGGGTAGCAATCAGCCCCAGCATTTT.

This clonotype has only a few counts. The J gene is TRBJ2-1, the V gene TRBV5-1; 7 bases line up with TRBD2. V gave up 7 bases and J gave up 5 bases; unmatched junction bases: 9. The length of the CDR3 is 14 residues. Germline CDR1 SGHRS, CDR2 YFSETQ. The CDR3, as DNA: TGCGCCAGCCTAAGGGAGGGCCCCGACAATGAGCAGTTCTTC. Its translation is CASLREGPDNEQFF.

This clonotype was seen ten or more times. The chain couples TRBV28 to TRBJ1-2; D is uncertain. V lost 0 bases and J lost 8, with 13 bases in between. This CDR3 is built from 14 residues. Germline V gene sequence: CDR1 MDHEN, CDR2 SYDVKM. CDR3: CASSLWPKGVGYTF. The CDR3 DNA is TGTGCCAGCAGTTTATGGCCCAAGGGTGTCGGCTACACCTTC.

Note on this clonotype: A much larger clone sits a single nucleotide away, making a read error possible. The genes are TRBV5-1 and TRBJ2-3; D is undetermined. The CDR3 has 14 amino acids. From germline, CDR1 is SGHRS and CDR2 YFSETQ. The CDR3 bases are TGCGTCAGCAGCTTGGCTGGGATCACAGATACGCAGTATTTT. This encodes CVSSLAGITDTQYF.

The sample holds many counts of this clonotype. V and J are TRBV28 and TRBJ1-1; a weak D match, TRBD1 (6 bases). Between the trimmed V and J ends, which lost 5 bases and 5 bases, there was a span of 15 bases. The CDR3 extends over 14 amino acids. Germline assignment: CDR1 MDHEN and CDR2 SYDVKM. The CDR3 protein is CASSPPQGRTEAFF. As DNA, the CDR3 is TGTGCCAGCAGTCCTCCCCAGGGGAGAACTGAAGCTTTCTTT.

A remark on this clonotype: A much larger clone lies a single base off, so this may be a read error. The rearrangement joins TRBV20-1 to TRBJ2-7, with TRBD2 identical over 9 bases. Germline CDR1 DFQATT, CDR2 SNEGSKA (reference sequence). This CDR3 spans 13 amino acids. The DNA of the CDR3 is TGCATTTCCCCAGGACTAGCGATCTACGAGCAGTACTTC. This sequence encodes CISPGLAIYEQYF.

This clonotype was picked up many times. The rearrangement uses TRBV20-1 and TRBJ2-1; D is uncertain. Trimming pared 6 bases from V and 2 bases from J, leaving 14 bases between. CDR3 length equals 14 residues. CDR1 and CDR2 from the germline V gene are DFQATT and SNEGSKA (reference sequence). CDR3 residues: CSAPSGRTYNEQFF. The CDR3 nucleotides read TGCAGTGCCCCCTCCGGGCGGACCTACAATGAGCAGTTCTTC.

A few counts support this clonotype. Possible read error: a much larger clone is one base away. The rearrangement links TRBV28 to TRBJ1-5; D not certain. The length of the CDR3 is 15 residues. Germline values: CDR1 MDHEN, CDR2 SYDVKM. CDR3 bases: TGTGCCAGCAGTTCCGAACGGTATAGCAGTCAGCCCCAGCATTTT. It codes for CASSSERYSSQPQHF.

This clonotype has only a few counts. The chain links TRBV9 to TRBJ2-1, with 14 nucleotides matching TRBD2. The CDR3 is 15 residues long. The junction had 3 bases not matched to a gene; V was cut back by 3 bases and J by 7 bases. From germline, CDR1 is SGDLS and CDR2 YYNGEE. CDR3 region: CASSATSGRVNEQFF. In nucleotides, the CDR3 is TGTGCCAGCAGCGCGACTAGCGGGAGGGTAAATGAGCAGTTCTTC.

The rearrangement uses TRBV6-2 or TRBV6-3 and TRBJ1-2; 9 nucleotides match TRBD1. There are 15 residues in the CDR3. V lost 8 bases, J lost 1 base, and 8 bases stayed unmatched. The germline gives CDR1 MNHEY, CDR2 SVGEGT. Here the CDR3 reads CASRTGQGRNYGYTF. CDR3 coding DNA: TGTGCCAGCCGAACAGGACAGGGGCGTAACTATGGCTACACCTTC.

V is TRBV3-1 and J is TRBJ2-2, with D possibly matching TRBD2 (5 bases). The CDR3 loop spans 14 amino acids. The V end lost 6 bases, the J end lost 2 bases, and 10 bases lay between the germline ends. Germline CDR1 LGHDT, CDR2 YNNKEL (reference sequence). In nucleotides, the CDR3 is TGTGCCAGCAGGATTTCGGGAAACACCGGGGAGCTGTTTTTT. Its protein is CASRISGNTGELFF.

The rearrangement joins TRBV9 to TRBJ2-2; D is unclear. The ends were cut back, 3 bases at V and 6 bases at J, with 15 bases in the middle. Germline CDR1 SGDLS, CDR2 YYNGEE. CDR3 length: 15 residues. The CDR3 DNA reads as TGTGCCAGCAGCGCAAATTTACTTCGGTCCGGGGAGCTGTTTTTT. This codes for CASSANLLRSGELFF. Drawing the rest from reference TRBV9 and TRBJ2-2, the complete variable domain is DSGVTQTPKHLITATGQRVTLRCSPRSGDLSVYWYQQSLDQGLQFLIQYYNGEERAKGNILERFSAQQFPDLHSELNLSSLELGDSALYFCASSANLLRSGELFFGEGSRLTVL.

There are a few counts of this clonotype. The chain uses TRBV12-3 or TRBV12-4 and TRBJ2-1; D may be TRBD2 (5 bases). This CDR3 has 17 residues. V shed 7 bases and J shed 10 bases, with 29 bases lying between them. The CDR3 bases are TGTGCCAGCACCTTCGATCGTTGGCGGGTCATTCGGTGGGAGCAGTTCTTC. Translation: CASTFDRWRVIRWEQFF.